The 14 T cell receptor beta chains reported below all come from one sample, sequenced in a study of blood T cells in healthy people across ages. Together with a sample-barcoded 5' primer, a J-beta primer mix was included in a second PCR lasting about 6 to 11 cycles. From the 5' RACE reads, TCRdb called clonotypes with MiXCR, one entry per CDR3 protein. The data show about a million distinct CDR3 sequences, around two fifths seen once. The sample consisted of blood. These receptors came from a man aged 18 to 29 in good health.

CDR3 sequence reads: CASSRSTPGQIYNEQFF. As DNA, the CDR3 is TGTGCCAGCAGCCGATCTACCCCGGGACAGATCTACAATGAGCAGTTCTTC. The J gene is TRBJ2-1, the V gene TRBV7-2, with 7 bases fitting TRBD1. This CDR3 comprises 17 residues. The germline V gene has CDR1 SGHTA and CDR2 FQGNSA. The V and J ends lost 5 bases and 3 bases, in that order; junction bases with no gene match: 13.

This sequence joins TRBV4-2 and TRBJ2-3; 12 bases align to TRBD2. Looked up from germline, CDR1 is LGHNA and CDR2 is YNFKEQ. The CDR3 covers 20 residues. With V trimmed by 1 base and J by 5 bases, 16 bases remained unmatched. Here the CDR3 DNA reads TGTGCCAGCAGCCAAGCTCCGATGGCTAGCGGGGGGGTCCGTATAGATACGCAGTATTTT. Translated, it gives CASSQAPMASGGVRIDTQYF.

This clonotype was counted only a few times. This chain joins TRBV5-1 and TRBJ1-2, with a possible D match to TRBD1 (5 bases). The V and J ends lost 4 bases and 4 bases respectively, with 17 bases between them. This CDR3 has 15 amino acids. Germline V CDR1 and CDR2: SGHRS, YFSETQ. The CDR3 nucleotides read TGCGCCAGCAGCCGTGACCACGGGACCTTCTATGGCTACACCTTC. Translated, it gives CASSRDHGTFYGYTF. Full variable domain (rest looked up from reference TRBV5-1 and TRBJ1-2): KAGVTQTPRYLIKTRGQQVTLSCSPISGHRSVSWYQQTPGQGLQFLFEYFSETQRNKGNFPGRFSGRQFSNSRSEMNVSTLELGDSALYLCASSRDHGTFYGYTFGSGTRLTVV.

Comment on this clonotype: The junction shows a germline mismatch at one end, possibly a read error. The chain combines TRBV12-3 or TRBV12-4 with TRBJ2-3; D possibly corresponds to TRBD2 (5 bases). This CDR3 contains 14 residues. The CDR3 nucleotides read TGTGTCAGCAGCCCCCTAGCTAGGACAGATACGCAGTATTTT. This gives the protein CVSSPLARTDTQYF.

This clonotype appeared a few times. J is TRBJ2-1 and V is TRBV11-2; 10 bases fit TRBD1. Unmatched junction bases numbered 23, after V lost 5 bases and J lost 1 base. The CDR3 is 22 residues long. CDR1 SGHAT and CDR2 FQNNGV come from the germline V gene. The CDR3 protein is CASSRDRGVRKNNLASYNEQFF. DNA of the CDR3: TGTGCCAGCAGCCGGGACAGGGGAGTTCGGAAAAACAACTTAGCTTCCTACAATGAGCAGTTCTTC. Looking up the rest from reference TRBV11-2 and TRBJ2-1 gives the full variable domain: EAGVAQSPRYKIIEKRQSVAFWCNPISGHATLYWYQQILGQGPKLLIQFQNNGVVDDSQLPKDRFSAERLKGVDSTLKIQPAKLEDSAVYLCASSRDRGVRKNNLASYNEQFFGPGTRLTVL.

The table lists this clonotype with a few counts. This chain links TRBV3-1 with TRBJ2-1, with no clear D. The J call could be wrong; TRBJ2-7 is a better fit for the DNA end. CDR1 LGHDT and CDR2 YNNKEL come from the germline V gene (reference sequence). There are 16 residues in the CDR3. CDR3 protein: CASSQDPRSSYNEQYF. DNA for the CDR3: TGTGCCAGCAGCCAAGACCCGAGGAGCTCCTACAATGAGCAGTACTTC.

This chain connects TRBV7-9 to TRBJ2-1; D is possibly TRBD1 (5 bases). Germline CDR1 reads SEHNR; CDR2 reads FQNEAQ (reference sequence). The CDR3 contains 18 residues. V was shortened by 0 bases and J by 2 bases, with 17 bases between the two germline ends. The CDR3 is CASSLAIGASLAYNEQFF. CDR3 nucleotide sequence: TGTGCCAGCAGCTTAGCCATAGGGGCTAGTTTGGCCTACAATGAGCAGTTCTTC.

This clonotype was found a few times. This rearrangement joins TRBV29-1 to TRBJ2-4, with D possibly TRBD2 on 5 matching bases. The germline V gene has CDR1 SQVTM and CDR2 ANQGSEA. The CDR3 has 13 residues. Trimming took off 4 bases at V and 0 bases at J, with 7 bases between the two ends. CDR3 residues: CSVGRSAKNIQYF. The CDR3 bases are TGCAGCGTTGGGAGGTCAGCCAAAAACATTCAGTACTTC.

The chain carries TRBV20-1 and TRBJ2-5; unclear D gene. The CDR3 extends over 15 amino acids. CDR1 DFQATT and CDR2 SNEGSKA come from the germline V gene (reference sequence). The ends were cut back, 0 bases at V and 2 bases at J, with 13 bases in the middle. The CDR3 DNA sequence: TGCAGTGCTAGAGATCTTGCCGAGAAACAAGAGACCCAGTACTTC. It yields the protein CSARDLAEKQETQYF.

This chain connects TRBV6-2 or TRBV6-3 to TRBJ1-2; D is possibly TRBD1 (5 bases). V lost 6 bases and J 4 bases, leaving 15 bases between the germline ends. The length of the CDR3 is 14 residues. Germline loops: CDR1 MNHEY, CDR2 SVGEGT. CDR3 region: CASRSTRDGYGYTF. Here the CDR3 DNA reads TGTGCCAGCAGATCCACCAGGGACGGCTATGGCTACACCTTC.

This chain joins TRBV20-1 and TRBJ1-1; D gene unclear. The CDR3 extends over 12 amino acids. Germline assignment: CDR1 DFQATT and CDR2 SNEGSKA (reference sequence). With 5 bases removed from V and 0 bases from J, the gap between germline ends came to 7 bases. The CDR3 nucleotides read TGCAGTGCTCCCAGAATGAACACTGAAGCTTTCTTT. Residues: CSAPRMNTEAFF.

The table lists this clonotype with a few counts. The chain has TRBV5-5 and TRBJ2-3; D is ambiguous. This CDR3 has 15 residues. Germline lookup yields CDR1 SGHKS and CDR2 YYEKEE (reference sequence). Trimming cost V 4 bases and J 6 bases, with 18 bases left between them. The CDR3 is CASSQESLKTDTQYF. Here the CDR3 DNA reads TGTGCCAGCAGCCAGGAGTCTCTAAAGACGGATACGCAGTATTTT.

The genes are TRBV30 and TRBJ2-3, with TRBD2 matching over 14 bases. The CDR3 covers 16 residues. Trimming removed 2 bases from V and 4 bases from J; junction bases left unmatched: 5. Germline assignment: CDR1 GTSNPN and CDR2 SVGIG (reference sequence). For the CDR3, the DNA is TGTGCCTGGAGTACAGGACTAGCGGGGGGCTCAGATACGCAGTATTTT. Translated: CAWSTGLAGGSDTQYF.

On this clonotype: An end of the junction does not agree with germline; a read error may underlie this. This chain joins TRBV7-7 and TRBJ2-5; 8 positions agree with TRBD1. The length of the CDR3 is 14 residues. Germline V gene data show CDR1 as SSHAT and CDR2 as FNYEAQ (reference sequence). DNA for the CDR3: TGTGCTAGCAGCCCCCGGACAGGGAAAGAGACCCAGTACTTC. Translation: CASSPRTGKETQYF.